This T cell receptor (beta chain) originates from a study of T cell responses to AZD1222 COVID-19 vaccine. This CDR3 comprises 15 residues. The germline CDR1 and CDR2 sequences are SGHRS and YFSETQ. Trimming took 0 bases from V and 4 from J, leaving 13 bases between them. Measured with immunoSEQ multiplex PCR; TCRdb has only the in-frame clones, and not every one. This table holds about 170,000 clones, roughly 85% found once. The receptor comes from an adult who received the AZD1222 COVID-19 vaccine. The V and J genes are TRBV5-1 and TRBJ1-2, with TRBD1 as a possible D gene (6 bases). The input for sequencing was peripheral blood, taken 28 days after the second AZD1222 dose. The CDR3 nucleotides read TGCGCCAGCAGCTTGGCAGGGCGCAGGGGCTATGGCTACACCTTC. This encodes CASSLAGRRGYGYTF.